These T cell receptor beta chains were read from a single sample in a study of blood T cell repertoires in COVID-19. TCRdb's table, derived via immunoSEQ multiplex PCR, lists solely in-frame clones and lacks some. The sample includes about 250,000 clones, about four fifths of them seen just once. Sequencing input: peripheral blood. The receptors here all came from a man aged 45-60 years with acute or convalescent COVID-19. The CDR3 runs from the conserved cysteine through the conserved F or W. D genes are given only for firm matches. Part of the rows lack a size; the others show once, few, many or a class for expanded clones.

>-|-|TRBJ1-2|TRBV30
TGTGCCCGCTACGATCCATCCAACTATGGCTACACCTTC
CARYDPSNYGYTF
>-|few|TRBJ1-2|TRBV7-8
TGTGCCAGCAGCTTAGGACTAGAACGCTATGGCTACACCTTC
CASSLGLERYGYTF
>-|-|TRBJ1-6|TRBV9
TGTGCCAGCAGCGACACAGGGAATTCACCCCTCCACTTT
CASSDTGNSPLHF
>-|-|TRBJ2-7|TRBV3-1/TRBV3-2
TGTGCCAGCAGCCAAGATGGAGGCCAGGGGTATGAGCAGTACTTC
CASSQDGGQGYEQYF
>-|-|TRBJ2-1|TRBV6-4
TGTGCCAGCAGTGTGGAGCTAGGCAATGAGCAGTTCTTC
CASSVELGNEQFF
>-|-|TRBJ2-1|TRBV14
TGTGCCAGCAGCCAAGATTGGGAACAGGGAAAGGCCTACAATGAGCAGTTCTTC
CASSQDWEQGKAYNEQFF
>TRBD1|-|TRBJ1-4|TRBV4-2
TGTGCCAGCAGCCAAGAACGACAGGGAGTAGGGGAAAAACTGTTTTTT
CASSQERQGVGEKLFF
>TRBD1|-|TRBJ1-1|TRBV25-1
TGTGCCAGCAGCGTCTTGTCAGGGGGTGGAACTGAAGCTTTCTTT
CASSVLSGGGTEAFF
>-|-|TRBJ1-3|TRBV6-6
TGTGCCAGCAGCCCCTCGGTAGAGTCTGGAAACACCATATATTTT
CASSPSVESGNTIYF
>TRBD1|-|TRBJ2-7|TRBV11-3
TGTGCCAGCAGCTCCCGTTCCGGACAGGGGGACTACGAGCAGTACTTC
CASSSRSGQGDYEQYF
>-|-|TRBJ2-7|TRBV11-3
TGTGCCAGCAGCTTAGAGAGTGGGACACTTATATACGAGCAGTACTTC
CASSLESGTLIYEQYF
>-|-|TRBJ1-4|TRBV30
TGTGCCTGGAGTGTACCCCGAGGGGGGGGGACAAAACTGTTTTTT
CAWSVPRGGGTKLFF
>-|-|TRBJ1-1|TRBV12-3/TRBV12-4
TGTGCCAGCAGTCTTGGGGGGGGCACTGAAGCTTTCTTT
CASSLGGGTEAFF
>-|-|TRBJ2-3|TRBV10-3
TGTGCCATCAGTGAGCCTGGGGCCCTCGAAGTAGATACGCAGTATTTT
CAISEPGALEVDTQYF
>TRBD1|-|TRBJ1-5|TRBV7-9
TGTGCCAGCAGCCCGACAGGGGGAAGTCAGCCCCAGCATTTT
CASSPTGGSQPQHF
>TRBD1|-|TRBJ1-2|TRBV5-6
TGTGCCAGCAGCTGGGACAGGGAGGCTAACTATGGCTACACCTTC
CASSWDREANYGYTF
>-|few|TRBJ1-2|TRBV6-6
TGTGCCAGCAGTTACTCGAACCTATTGCTTAACTATGGCTACACCTTC
CASSYSNLLLNYGYTF
>-|-|TRBJ1-5|TRBV10-2
TGCGCCAGCGAAGACAGTAGCAATCAGCCCCAGCATTTT
CASEDSSNQPQHF
>-|-|TRBJ1-1|TRBV7-3
TGTGCCAGCAGCTTAACGGTGGCAGAAACTGAAGCTTTCTTT
CASSLTVAETEAFF
>-|-|TRBJ1-4|TRBV5-8
TGTGCCACCTTGGGGGGGCCCTCCCTTGCAACTAATGAAAAACTGTTTTTT
CATLGGPSLATNEKLFF
>-|-|TRBJ2-7|TRBV10-3
TGTGCCATCAGTGAGGTGCAGGGTATTACCTACGAGCAGTACTTC
CAISEVQGITYEQYF
>TRBD2|-|TRBJ2-3|TRBV9
TGTGCCAGCAGCGTAGAAGTGCTAGCGGGAGTCCCAGGGGAAGATACGCAGTATTTT
CASSVEVLAGVPGEDTQYF
>-|-|TRBJ1-2|TRBV2
TGTGCCAGCAGTTTCTTAGCTAACTATGGCTACACCTTC
CASSFLANYGYTF
>TRBD1|-|TRBJ1-5|TRBV2
TGTGCCAGCACCCGCACAGGGGGCGCGGGTCAGCCCCAGCATTTT
CASTRTGGAGQPQHF
>TRBD2|-|TRBJ2-5|TRBV5-1
TGCGCCAGCTGCTTGGTCAGGGAGGGGGAGACCCAGTACTTC
CASCLVREGETQYF
>TRBD2|-|TRBJ2-2|TRBV5-4
TGTGCCAGCAGCGGAGGACTAGCGCCTACGAACACCGGGGAGCTGTTTTTT
CASSGGLAPTNTGELFF
>TRBD2|-|TRBJ2-7|TRBV19
TGTGCCAGTAGTCCGGGGGAGGGGCCAACCTACGAGCAGTACTTC
CASSPGEGPTYEQYF
>TRBD2|-|TRBJ2-1|TRBV12-3/TRBV12-4
TGTGCCAGCAGTAGCGGGGGATATGAGCAGTTCTTC
CASSSGGYEQFF
>-|-|TRBJ1-6|TRBV19
TGTGCCAGTAGTATAGCCGAGACAGGCAGTAATTCACCCCTCCACTTT
CASSIAETGSNSPLHF
>-|once|TRBJ1-4|TRBV5-1
TGCGCCAGCAGCTTGCGAAGCGTTGTGGCCACTAATGAAAAACTGTTTTTT
CASSLRSVVATNEKLFF
>TRBD2|-|TRBJ2-1|TRBV5-1
TGCGCCAGCAGCATTAGCGGGACGAACTCCTACAATGAGCAGTTCTTC
CASSISGTNSYNEQFF
>-|-|TRBJ1-5|TRBV6-6
TGTGCCAGCAGTTACGGGCAGGGAGGTTATCAGCCCCAGCATTTT
CASSYGQGGYQPQHF
>-|once|TRBJ1-5|TRBV24-1
TGTGCCACCAGTGATTCTCTCGGGGGGCAGGGGAGTGGCAATCAGCCCCAGCATTTT
CATSDSLGGQGSGNQPQHF
>TRBD1|-|TRBJ1-4|TRBV5-8
TGTGCCAGCAGCACCAACAGGGGTGGAAATGAAAAACTGTTTTTT
CASSTNRGGNEKLFF
>TRBD1|-|TRBJ2-7|TRBV6-5
TGTGCCAGCAGTCACCAGGGGGCTGGCTCCTACGAGCAGTACTTC
CASSHQGAGSYEQYF
>TRBD1|-|TRBJ1-1|TRBV6-5
TGTGCCAGCAGTTACTCTTCGACAGGGAGCACTGAAGCTTTCTTT
CASSYSSTGSTEAFF
>-|-|TRBJ2-7|TRBV5-8
TGTGCCAGCAGCCCCCGGGACTTCAATTACGAGCAGTACTTC
CASSPRDFNYEQYF
>-|-|TRBJ2-1|TRBV3-1/TRBV3-2
TGTGCCAGCAGCCAAGATGCGCATAATGAGCAGTTCTTC
CASSQDAHNEQFF
>TRBD1|-|TRBJ1-3|TRBV18
TGTGCCAGCTCAGCCCCCGGGACAGTTGGAAACACCATATATTTT
CASSAPGTVGNTIYF
>-|-|TRBJ1-6|TRBV2
TGTGCCAGCAATGAATGGGAAGGGGGTTATAATTCACCCCTCCACTTT
CASNEWEGGYNSPLHF
>TRBD1|-|TRBJ2-5|TRBV28
TGTGCCAGCACAGGGACAGCGGAGACCCAGTACTTC
CASTGTAETQYF
>TRBD2|-|TRBJ2-7|TRBV15
TGTGCCACCAGCAGGTACCTAGCGGGGGGGCCTGACGAGCAGTACTTC
CATSRYLAGGPDEQYF